This T cell receptor (beta chain) was captured by sequencing in a study of blood T cell repertoires in COVID-19. Study information: Material from acute and convalescent COVID-19 was sourced from the United States, Italy and Spain. The analysed material was cDNA or gDNA that came from T cells, B-cell-depleted T cells, or PBMCs.

Per the authors' pipeline: Nucleated cell number was recorded as an estimate derived from reference gene primer amplification. The method was immunoSEQ multiplex PCR; TCRdb's version includes in-frame clones alone and lacks a portion of them. V, J and clone size are taken as reported in that table, and D and trimming were inferred from the DNA itself. The sample yields 200,000 to 300,000 clones, approximately 89% seen once. CDR1 SGHTA and CDR2 FQGNSA come from the germline V gene. Trimming left V 5 bases short and J 4 bases short, with 18 bases between. The CDR3 runs 16 residues. The participants were between roughly 18 and 100 years old and came from 24 US areas.

The rearrangement links TRBV7-2 to TRBJ1-3; possible D gene TRBD1, 6 bases. Specimen: PBMCs or T cells enriched from blood (not recorded which). The sequence was collected from a woman between 40 and 55 years old with acute COVID-19. CDR3 protein: CASSQHLQGAGNTIYF. CDR3 in DNA: TGTGCCAGCAGCCAGCACTTACAGGGCGCCGGAAACACCATATATTTT.